The source of this T cell receptor (beta chain) is a study of persistence of HIV-infected CD4 T cells. Cells were stimulated with overlapping HIV-1 Gag 15-mer peptides. CD40L/CD69 double-negative CD45RO-high memory CD4+ T cells were collected. Stimulated PBMCs had first been depleted of CD8+ T cells. In the case of this clone: Its antigen is undetermined.

V shed 2 bases and J 4 bases; nucleotides not matched to a gene: 6. Germline CDR1 reads SNHLY; CDR2 reads FYNNEI. The CDR3 spans 16 residues. This was the immunoSEQ version 4 assay in survey mode. Using immunoSEQ multiplex PCR, the repertoire was profiled, and TCRdb retains in-frame clones only, with some absent. Of around 42,000 clones in the sample, 70% to 80% were seen once. The TCR sequence derives from an adult man with HIV who was CMV-seropositive. Sequenced here: CD4+ T cells sorted from PBMCs after approximately 20-hour stimulation, sampled from a patient who received antiretroviral therapy. V is TRBV2 and J is TRBJ2-1; 9 bases fit TRBD2. The CDR3 region is CASSEYASGVYNEQFF. Written as DNA, the CDR3 is TGTGCCAGCAGTGAATACGCTAGCGGGGTATACAATGAGCAGTTCTTC.